This T cell receptor beta chain is from a study of blood T cell repertoires in COVID-19. As for the study in general: Sources were T cells, B-cell-depleted T cells, or PBMCs; the material itself was cDNA or gDNA.

This clone showed up just a few times. Looked up from germline, CDR1 is MNHEY and CDR2 is SMNVEV (reference sequence). Trimming cost V 7 bases and J 3 bases, with 18 bases left between them. CDR3 length equals 15 residues. This table comes from immunoSEQ multiplex PCR, and its TCRdb copy is limited to in-frame clones, with some not included. The sample comprises some 260,000 clones, 70% to 90% of which are singletons, and approximately 2% rests with the top ten. The source of this sequence is a woman between 40 and 50 years old who had recovered from COVID-19. The specimen was peripheral blood. The chain combines TRBV27 with TRBJ1-1; the D gene is possibly TRBD1 (6 bases). CDR3 sequence: CASKGATGFDTEAFF. Here the CDR3 DNA reads TGTGCCAGCAAGGGAGCCACAGGGTTTGACACTGAAGCTTTCTTT.